This is a list of T cell receptor beta chains from one sample in a study of T cell repertoires in cytomegalovirus infection. These receptors have no identified antigens. TCRdb ran MiXCR on the reads and lists one entry per CDR3 protein. Of about 920,000 distinct CDR3 sequences listed, roughly 30% are singletons. Here the sequenced sample was cultured CD8+ T cells from PBMCs, taken from culture after CMV antigen stimulation. Every receptor here comes from a human donor in good health (CMV status not recorded). Some clones in this sample may be carry-over from other donors' samples. The CDR3 runs from the conserved cysteine through the conserved F or W. The D gene is left open where the match is weak. A row's size may be missing; if present it is once, few, many or a size class.

clone size	D gene	V gene	J gene	CDR3 protein	CDR3 DNA
-	TRBD1	TRBV9	TRBJ1-1	CASSVVPTGGHRNTEAFF	TGTGCCAGCAGCGTAGTTCCGACAGGGGGGCACCGGAACACTGAAGCTTTCTTT
few	-	TRBV6-2/TRBV6-3	TRBJ1-2	CASRPPEYYGYTF	TGTGCCAGCAGACCCCCGGAATACTATGGCTACACCTTC
-	TRBD1	TRBV28	TRBJ2-5	CASSSEPTLGTGGFQETQYF	TGTGCCAGCAGTTCAGAACCCACCCTCGGGACAGGGGGATTCCAAGAGACCCAGTACTTC
-	-	TRBV6-1	TRBJ1-1	CASGGRVSPTEAFF	TGTGCCAGCGGGGGGAGGGTTTCGCCCACTGAAGCTTTCTTT
-	-	TRBV27	TRBJ2-1	CASSLSPRPGDEQFF	TGTGCCAGCAGTTTATCCCCCAGGCCTGGGGATGAGCAGTTCTTC
-	-	TRBV10-2	TRBJ2-3	CASSSGASRTDTQYF	TGCGCCAGCAGTTCAGGGGCGTCTCGTACAGATACGCAGTATTTT
few	-	TRBV3-1	TRBJ2-6	CASMPLDGSGANVLTF	TGTGCCAGTATGCCATTGGATGGCTCTGGGGCCAACGTCCTGACTTTC
-	TRBD1	TRBV27	TRBJ1-5	CASSQQGGLVQPQHF	TGTGCCAGCAGCCAGCAGGGGGGGTTGGTTCAGCCCCAGCATTTT
-	-	TRBV4-1	TRBJ2-5	CASSQPGLEETQYF	TGCGCCAGCAGCCAACCGGGACTGGAAGAGACCCAGTACTTC
many	TRBD1	TRBV7-2	TRBJ2-3	CASRTGGYADTQYF	TGTGCCAGCAGAACAGGGGGATACGCAGATACGCAGTATTTT
-	TRBD2	TRBV6-6	TRBJ2-1	CASSCGTSGYNEQFF	TGTGCCAGCAGTTGTGGGACTAGTGGTTACAATGAGCAGTTCTTC
few	TRBD1	TRBV7-4	TRBJ2-1	CANLASTGGKGNEQFF	TGTGCCAACTTGGCCTCTACAGGGGGCAAAGGGAATGAGCAGTTCTTC
few	-	TRBV10-2	TRBJ1-2	CASSESNAGSYGYTF	TGCGCCAGCAGTGAGTCGAATGCAGGAAGTTATGGCTACACCTTC
-	-	TRBV3-1	TRBJ1-6	CASSQGTGISYNSPLHF	TGTGCCAGCAGCCAAGGTACAGGGATCTCCTATAATTCACCCCTCCACTTT
-	TRBD2	TRBV12-3/TRBV12-4	TRBJ2-3	CASRTTSGGSYFYTDTQYF	TGTGCCAGCAGAACGACTAGCGGGGGCTCCTACTTCTACACAGATACGCAGTATTTT
few	-	TRBV12-3/TRBV12-4	TRBJ2-7	CASTPGGLEQYF	TGTGCCAGCACTCCGGGCGGTCTCGAGCAGTACTTC
many	TRBD1	TRBV7-6	TRBJ1-3	CASSPRQGVGGNTIYF	TGTGCCAGCAGCCCCCGACAGGGAGTCGGCGGAAACACCATATATTTT
few	-	TRBV10-3	TRBJ2-7	CAISVSADPTYEQYF	TGTGCCATCAGTGTGTCGGCAGACCCTACCTACGAGCAGTACTTC
few	-	TRBV6-2/TRBV6-3	TRBJ2-3	CASSTHRTNNRRADTQYF	TGTGCCAGCAGTACCCACCGGACCAACAATCGACGGGCAGATACGCAGTATTTT
few	-	TRBV6-1	TRBJ1-2	CASSEPQSYGYTF	TGTGCCAGCAGTGAACCGCAGAGCTATGGCTACACCTTC
few	-	TRBV9	TRBJ1-2	CASSPGSGANGYTF	TGTGCCAGCAGCCCCGGGAGCGGGGCCAATGGCTACACCTTC
few	-	TRBV6-2/TRBV6-3	TRBJ2-3	CASSTEDSSTDTQYF	TGTGCCAGCAGTACCGAGGACAGCAGCACAGATACGCAGTATTTT
-	TRBD1	TRBV19	TRBJ1-1	CASSPIGQGAANTEAFF	TGTGCCAGTAGTCCAATAGGACAGGGGGCAGCGAACACTGAAGCTTTCTTT
-	-	TRBV28	TRBJ2-1	CASSLKAQGNSNEQFF	TGTGCCAGCAGTTTAAAGGCTCAGGGCAATTCCAATGAGCAGTTCTTC
few	TRBD1	TRBV28	TRBJ1-5	CASSMAGGPQHF	TGTGCCAGCAGTATGGCAGGGGGGCCCCAGCATTTT
few	-	TRBV7-8	TRBJ2-5	CASSRDLFQETQYF	TGTGCCAGCAGCCGAGACCTATTCCAAGAGACCCAGTACTTC
few	-	TRBV5-6	TRBJ2-5	CASSFVSQLEETQYF	TGTGCCAGCAGCTTCGTATCCCAACTTGAGGAGACCCAGTACTTC
-	TRBD1	TRBV11-2	TRBJ1-4	CASSPRQGVAEKLFF	TGTGCCAGCAGCCCCCGACAGGGAGTAGCTGAAAAACTGTTTTTT
-	TRBD2	TRBV4-2	TRBJ2-5	CASSQSIGGGETQYF	TGTGCCAGCAGCCAATCCATCGGGGGGGGTGAGACCCAGTACTTC
-	TRBD1	TRBV5-5	TRBJ2-1	CANSSPGTGLNEQFF	TGTGCCAACAGCTCGCCCGGGACAGGGTTAAATGAGCAGTTCTTC
-	TRBD1	TRBV12-3/TRBV12-4	TRBJ1-2	CASSLYRGVDGYTF	TGTGCCAGCAGTTTGTACAGGGGGGTCGATGGCTACACCTTC
few	-	TRBV4-1	TRBJ2-3	CASSQVPATDTQYF	TGCGCCAGCAGCCAAGTCCCCGCAACAGATACGCAGTATTTT
few	-	TRBV7-9	TRBJ1-3	CASSRTGDSNSGNTIYF	TGTGCCAGCAGCCGAACTGGAGACAGCAACTCTGGAAACACCATATATTTT
-	TRBD1	TRBV4-1	TRBJ2-1	CASSQAGTGKGFF	TGCGCCAGCAGCCAGGCTGGGACAGGGAAGGGGTTCTTC
once	-	TRBV2	TRBJ1-2	CASFAGTPYGYTF	TGTGCCAGCTTTGCCGGGACGCCCTATGGCTACACCTTC
-	-	TRBV13	TRBJ1-6	CASSPVQGWNSPLHF	TGTGCCAGCAGCCCGGTACAAGGTTGGAATTCACCCCTCCACTTT
-	-	TRBV6-5	TRBJ2-3	CASSSDVGTDTQYF	TGTGCCAGCAGTTCAGATGTGGGCACAGATACGCAGTATTTT
-	-	TRBV27	TRBJ1-2	CASSPLGRVYGYTF	TGTGCCAGCAGTCCCCTCGGGAGGGTATATGGCTACACCTTC
few	TRBD1	TRBV20-1	TRBJ1-5	CSARLPDRNQPQHF	TGCAGTGCTAGACTTCCGGACAGGAATCAGCCCCAGCATTTT
-	TRBD2	TRBV20-1	TRBJ2-1	CSASFRGGGSYNEQFF	TGCAGTGCTAGTTTCCGTGGCGGGGGTTCCTACAATGAGCAGTTCTTC
many	-	TRBV6-6	TRBJ2-3	CASSYSNDYTDTQYF	TGTGCCAGCAGTTACTCGAATGATTATACAGATACGCAGTATTTT
few	TRBD1	TRBV27	TRBJ2-1	CASSPRDRGSEQFF	TGTGCCAGCAGCCCTCGGGACAGGGGGAGTGAGCAGTTCTTC
-	-	TRBV7-9	TRBJ2-7	CASRLPNRNEQYF	TGTGCCAGCAGGCTCCCTAACAGGAACGAGCAGTACTTC
few	-	TRBV10-1	TRBJ1-2	CASSDKKTGYTF	TGCGCCAGCAGTGACAAAAAAACGGGCTACACCTTC
few	TRBD2	TRBV9	TRBJ2-3	CASSVEGLAGEADTQYF	TGTGCCAGCAGCGTAGAGGGACTAGCGGGGGAGGCGGATACGCAGTATTTT
few	-	TRBV19	TRBJ2-3	CASGYGERTDTQYF	TGTGCCAGTGGGTACGGAGAGCGCACAGATACGCAGTATTTT
few	TRBD2	TRBV7-6	TRBJ2-1	CASSPPSGGFYNEQFF	TGTGCCAGCAGTCCTCCTAGCGGGGGGTTCTACAATGAGCAGTTCTTC
-	-	TRBV7-9	TRBJ2-7	CASSLDSQNEQYF	TGTGCCAGCAGCTTAGACTCGCAGAACGAGCAGTACTTC
few	-	TRBV11-2	TRBJ2-2	CASSLYPGILGGELFF	TGTGCCAGCAGCTTATACCCGGGGATTTTAGGCGGGGAGCTGTTTTTT
-	-	TRBV4-1	TRBJ1-5	CASSQDPGTQPQHF	TGCGCCAGCAGCCAAGACCCCGGGACCCAGCCCCAGCATTTT